Presented here are 32 T cell receptor beta chains from one specimen sequenced in a study of blood T cell repertoires in COVID-19. The assay was immunoSEQ multiplex PCR, and TCRdb's table has in-frame clones only and misses some. Seen here are more than 150,000 clones, approximately 80% observed once, and the top ten hold nearly 8%. Specimen: PBMCs or T cells enriched from blood (not recorded which). The receptors were gathered from a woman aged 45-59 years who had recovered from COVID-19.

V gene TRBV5-1 combines with J gene TRBJ1-1; D might be TRBD1 (6 bases). The V gene's germline CDR1 is SGHRS and CDR2 YFSETQ. V dropped 6 bases and J dropped 8 bases, with 14 bases sitting between them. The CDR3 loop spans 12 amino acids. Here the CDR3 DNA reads TGCGCCAGCAAAGGGGGTTTTCCGGAAGCTTTCTTT. This gives the protein CASKGGFPEAFF.

The chain employs TRBV7-9 and TRBJ2-3; 10 bases line up with TRBD2. The CDR3 sequence is 14 residues long. After removal of 3 bases from V and 5 bases from J, the junction contained 2 bases not matched to a gene. CDR1 and CDR2 from the germline V gene are SEHNR and FQNEAQ (reference sequence). CDR3 loop: CASSLASGGDTQYF. The CDR3 nucleotides are TGTGCCAGCAGCTTGGCTAGCGGGGGAGATACGCAGTATTTT.

The chain couples TRBV2 to TRBJ2-2, with D possibly TRBD1 on 5 matching bases. Trimming left V 5 bases short and J 5 bases short, with 12 bases between. This CDR3 has 14 residues. CDR1 and CDR2 from the germline V gene are SNHLY and FYNNEI. This CDR3 is CASSTLTGTGELFF. The CDR3 DNA reads TGTGCCAGCAGTACATTAACAGGTACCGGGGAGCTGTTTTTT.

This rearrangement joins TRBV6-4 to TRBJ2-5; 9 bases align to TRBD2. Germline loops: CDR1 MRHNA, CDR2 SNTAGT. There are 14 residues in the CDR3. The junction had 4 bases not matched to a gene; V was cut back by 3 bases and J by 5 bases. Written as DNA, the CDR3 is TGTGCCAGCAGTGAGCGGGGGGGCCGGGAGACCCAGTACTTC. As protein: CASSERGGRETQYF.

The CDR3 DNA is TGCGCCAGCAGCCAAGGGGCAGACTACGAGCAGTACTTC. Translated, it gives CASSQGADYEQYF. The chain is built from TRBV4-1 and TRBJ2-7; D not resolved. The CDR3 runs to 13 residues. The ends were cut back, 1 base at V and 3 bases at J, with 7 bases in the middle. CDR1 and CDR2 from the germline V gene are MGHRA and YSYEKL.

The chain recombines TRBV7-9 with TRBJ2-5; 7 bases map to TRBD2. The CDR3 loop spans 16 amino acids. Germline V CDR1 and CDR2: SEHNR, FQNEAQ (reference sequence). The J segment lost 9 bases and the V segment lost 4 bases, leaving 17 bases of the junction unmatched. For the CDR3, the DNA is TGTGCCAGCAGCTCACAAAGAGGGGCGGGGGTCGACGCCCAGTACTTC. Protein sequence: CASSSQRGAGVDAQYF.

Worth noting for this clone: Other DNA sequences within the sample encode an identical CDR3. This chain connects TRBV7-2 to TRBJ1-2, with 7 bases matching TRBD1. V lost 6 bases and J lost 8; bases outside the gene matches: 9. The CDR3 is 13 amino acids. CDR1 SGHTA and CDR2 FQGNSA come from the germline V gene. This CDR3 is CASSRDRAYGYTF. The CDR3 region has the DNA TGTGCCAGCAGTCGAGACAGGGCGTACGGCTACACCTTC.

This chain joins TRBV19 and TRBJ2-5; 9 bases are a match to TRBD2. The CDR3 loop spans 14 amino acids. J was trimmed by 2 bases and V by 3 bases; bases with no gene match: 1. The germline CDR1 and CDR2 sequences are LNHDA and SQIVND (reference sequence). As DNA, the CDR3 is TGTGCCAGTAGTATGACTAGCGGACAAGAGACCCAGTACTTC. Protein: CASSMTSGQETQYF.

This rearrangement joins TRBV25-1 to TRBJ1-1, with 7 bases aligning to TRBD1. This CDR3 is 13 amino acids long. Germline CDR1 is MGHDK and CDR2 is SYGVNS. Trimming took 7 bases from V and 1 from J; bases not matched to a gene: 3. CDR3 sequence (DNA): TGTGCCAGCACGAAGGGGGCGAACACTGAAGCTTTCTTT. Translation: CASTKGANTEAFF.

J is TRBJ2-7 and V is TRBV4-3; 11 nucleotides line up with TRBD1. The V gene's germline CDR1 is LGHNA and CDR2 YSLEER. With 4 bases clipped from V and 3 bases from J, the junction kept 5 bases outside the gene matches. The CDR3 length is 15 residues. This CDR3 is CASSPTGTGGYEQYF. The CDR3 bases are TGCGCCAGCAGCCCAACCGGGACAGGGGGCTACGAGCAGTACTTC.

This clone was detected only once. The gene calls are TRBV7-9 and TRBJ2-3, with a weak D call TRBD2 (6 bases). The V end was cut by 2 bases, the J end by 6 bases, with 15 bases between. Germline-derived CDR1 and CDR2 are SEHNR and FQNEAQ (reference sequence). There are 15 residues in the CDR3. The CDR3 here is CASSLPPAGGDTQYF. In nucleotides, the CDR3 is TGTGCCAGCAGCTTACCCCCAGCCGGGGGTGATACGCAGTATTTT. Combining the CDR3 with reference TRBV7-9 and TRBJ2-3 gives the whole variable domain DTGVSQNPRHKITKRGQNVTFRCDPISEHNRLYWYRQTLGQGPEFLTYFQNEAQLEKSRLLSDRFSAERPKGSFSTLEIQRTEQGDSAMYLCASSLPPAGGDTQYFGPGTRLTVL.

This clone was picked up a small number of times. This chain joins TRBV18 and TRBJ2-1; 10 nucleotides agree with TRBD2. In germline, CDR1 is KGHSH, CDR2 LQKENI. This CDR3 comprises 15 residues. The ends lost 3 bases at V and 9 bases at J; junction bases unmatched: 8. CDR3 sequence (DNA): TGTGCCAGCTCACCTGGCAGCGGGGGGGCCAGTGAGCAGTTCTTC. It encodes CASSPGSGGASEQFF.

A few counts support this clone. The chain uses TRBV29-1 and TRBJ2-1, with 8 bases lining up with TRBD1. The ends lost 5 bases at V and 5 bases at J; junction bases unmatched: 8. CDR3 length equals 14 residues. Germline V CDR1 and CDR2: SQVTM, ANQGSEA. CDR3 amino acids: CSVLRQGRNNEQFF. CDR3 nucleotides: TGCAGCGTTCTTAGACAGGGGCGAAACAATGAGCAGTTCTTC.

This clone was detected once. This chain uses TRBV21-1 with TRBJ2-7; the table's D call TRBD1 went unverified against the DNA. TRBV21-1 counts as a pseudogene. The CDR3 consists of 17 residues. The CDR3 sequence: CARKRQGYPQDSYEQYF. The CDR3 nucleotides are TGTGCCAGGAAGAGACAGGGGTACCCCCAGGACTCCTACGAGCAGTACTTC.

The chain has TRBV6-5 and TRBJ1-5, with 7 bases that match TRBD1. Trimming cost V 5 bases and J 4 bases; bases outside gene matches: 8. Germline CDR1 MNHEY, CDR2 SVGAGI. This CDR3 is 15 amino acids long. The CDR3 DNA follows: TGTGCCAGCAGTATAATGAACAGGGGAAATCAGCCCCAGCATTTT. Protein sequence: CASSIMNRGNQPQHF.

V usage is TRBV3-1 (or the pseudogene TRBV3-2) and J usage is TRBJ2-4; 8 bases match TRBD1. CDR1 and CDR2 (germline): LGHDT, YNNKEL (reference sequence). The CDR3 is 17 residues long. V was clipped by 4 bases and J by 6 bases; unmatched bases: 14. The CDR3 nucleotides read TGTGCCAGCAGCCCCAGAAGACCGGCAGGGGGCACAAACATTCAGTACTTC. Translating gives CASSPRRPAGGTNIQYF.

The genes are TRBV20-1 and TRBJ2-1; 14 nucleotides line up with TRBD2. The CDR3 loop spans 15 amino acids. Trimming removed 6 bases from V and 6 bases from J; junction bases left unmatched: 7. Germline lookup yields CDR1 DFQATT and CDR2 SNEGSKA (reference sequence). The CDR3 here is CSASGTSGSSNEQFF. The CDR3 nucleotides are TGCAGTGCGAGTGGGACTAGCGGGAGTAGCAATGAGCAGTTCTTC.

This chain joins TRBV11-3 and TRBJ2-1, with 15 bases fitting TRBD2. J was trimmed by 7 bases and V by 5 bases; bases with no gene match: 9. This CDR3 has 17 residues. Germline CDR1 and CDR2: SGHNT and YENEEA. The CDR3 bases are TGTGCCAGCAGCCCCCCAGGACTAGCGGGGGGGCGTAATGAGCAGTTCTTC. Its protein is CASSPPGLAGGRNEQFF.

This chain connects TRBV29-1 to TRBJ2-2, with 9 bases fitting TRBD1. This CDR3 has 13 amino acids. Germline loops: CDR1 SQVTM, CDR2 ANQGSEA. V gave up 7 bases and J gave up 5 bases; unmatched junction bases: 5. The CDR3 loop reads CSAQGAGTGELFF. In nucleotides, the CDR3 is TGCAGCGCACAGGGGGCAGGGACCGGGGAGCTGTTTTTT.

This clone has only one observation. The chain has TRBV7-6 and TRBJ1-2; 8 bases line up with TRBD1. Germline CDR1 and CDR2: SGHVS and FNYEAQ. This CDR3 is 14 amino acids long. With V trimmed by 1 base and J by 11 bases, 9 bases remained unmatched. This CDR3 is CASSLEGQGAAYTF. The CDR3 DNA reads as TGTGCCAGCAGCTTAGAGGGGCAGGGGGCGGCTTACACCTTC.

DNA of the CDR3: TGTGCCAGCAGTCTGACGACAGGGGGAAGGCTGATAGGTACATACCCGCCCCAGCATTTT. Translation: CASSLTTGGRLIGTYPPQHF. This chain uses TRBV6-6 with TRBJ1-5; 9 bases map to TRBD1. Looked up from germline, CDR1 is MNHNY and CDR2 is SVGAGI (reference sequence). The J segment lost 9 bases and the V segment lost 5 bases, leaving 26 bases of the junction unmatched. The CDR3 covers 20 residues.

The chain is built from TRBV2 and TRBJ1-1, with no clear D. The V and J ends lost 7 bases and 1 base respectively, with 10 bases between them. CDR3 length: 13 residues. Germline V gene sequence: CDR1 SNHLY, CDR2 FYNNEI. The CDR3 region is CASKESRNTEAFF. CDR3 sequence (DNA): TGTGCCAGCAAGGAGTCGAGGAACACTGAAGCTTTCTTT.

The chain has TRBV19 and TRBJ2-1; 8 bases line up with TRBD1. CDR1 and CDR2 (germline): LNHDA, SQIVND (reference sequence). This CDR3 region has 13 residues. V was pared by 9 bases and J by 1 base, with 2 bases of the junction left unmatched. CDR3 nucleotides: TGTGCCAGAAGGACAGGGTCCTACAATGAGCAGTTCTTC. It is translated as CARRTGSYNEQFF.

V usage is TRBV7-8 and J usage is TRBJ2-7; D is possibly TRBD1 (5 bases). Trimming left V 0 bases short and J 7 bases short, with 13 bases between. Looked up from germline, CDR1 is SGHVS and CDR2 is FQNEAQ. The CDR3 has 14 residues. This CDR3 is CASSLAGRLEEQYF. As DNA, the CDR3 is TGTGCCAGCAGCTTAGCGGGGCGGCTTGAGGAGCAGTACTTC.

This chain uses TRBV7-2 with TRBJ2-1; D is ambiguous. V was clipped by 1 base and J by 10 bases, with 14 bases between them. The CDR3 is made up of 14 amino acids. The V gene's germline CDR1 is SGHTA and CDR2 FQGNSA. Written as DNA, the CDR3 is TGTGCCAGCAGCTTAGGTGGTAGTGGCAGGGAGCAGTTCTTC. Translation gives CASSLGGSGREQFF. Combining the CDR3 with reference TRBV7-2 and TRBJ2-1 gives the whole variable domain GAGVSQSPSNKVTEKGKDVELRCDPISGHTALYWYRQSLGQGLEFLIYFQGNSAPDKSGLPSDRFSAERTGGSVSTLTIQRTQQEDSAVYLCASSLGGSGREQFFGPGTRLTVL.

This clone was seen only once. The gene calls are TRBV6-2 or TRBV6-3 and TRBJ2-1; 9 positions match TRBD2. Germline assignment: CDR1 MNHEY and CDR2 SVGEGT. CDR3 length equals 15 residues. Trimming at V came to 2 bases and at J to 8 bases, leaving 7 bases not matched to a gene. The CDR3 is CASSYVGSGSYEQFF. As DNA, the CDR3 is TGTGCCAGCAGTTACGTTGGTAGCGGGAGTTATGAGCAGTTCTTC.

In this sample, this clone turned up once. The V and J genes are TRBV15 and TRBJ2-3; TRBD2 is a possible D gene (5 bases). This CDR3 spans 14 amino acids. V was cut by 6 bases and J by 2 bases, with 12 bases left in between. Germline CDR1 is LNHNV and CDR2 is YYDKDF (reference sequence). CDR3 sequence (DNA): TGTGCCACCAGGCCCGTCGGGGTCACAGATACGCAGTATTTT. This gives the protein CATRPVGVTDTQYF.

This clone has a single count. The V call is TRBV4-3, the J call TRBJ1-2, with 7 bases lining up with TRBD1. Per germline, CDR1 LGHNA and CDR2 YSLEER. CDR3 length: 12 residues. V was pared by 2 bases and J by 8 bases, with 2 bases of the junction left unmatched. The CDR3 region has the DNA TGCGCCAGCAGCCAACCGGACAGGGGCTACACCTTC. It translates to CASSQPDRGYTF.

The chain is built from TRBV7-2 and TRBJ2-3; TRBD2 is a possible D gene (6 bases). The CDR3 has 16 amino acids. Germline lookup yields CDR1 SGHTA and CDR2 FQGNSA. The V end was cut by 4 bases, the J end by 1 base, with 15 bases between. This CDR3 reads CASSSLPGGGTDTQYF. The CDR3 DNA is TGTGCCAGCAGCTCCCTACCCGGGGGAGGCACAGATACGCAGTATTTT. Filled out from reference TRBV7-2 and TRBJ2-3, the complete variable domain reads GAGVSQSPSNKVTEKGKDVELRCDPISGHTALYWYRQSLGQGLEFLIYFQGNSAPDKSGLPSDRFSAERTGGSVSTLTIQRTQQEDSAVYLCASSSLPGGGTDTQYFGPGTRLTVL.

The chain couples TRBV6-5 to TRBJ2-1; 8 nucleotides match TRBD2. The ends lost 8 bases at V and 14 bases at J; junction bases unmatched: 17. The CDR3 covers 14 residues. Germline V gives CDR1 MNHEY, CDR2 SVGAGI. CDR3 bases: TGTGCCAGCGGACCGAGCGGTAACGGGCGGGGGGAGTTCTTC. This sequence encodes CASGPSGNGRGEFF.

This clone came up a few times. This sequence joins TRBV6-5 and TRBJ1-2; perhaps TRBD1 as D (5 bases). The V gene lost 6 bases and the J gene lost 6 bases, with 17 bases spanning the gap. The CDR3 spans 14 residues. The germline CDR1 and CDR2 sequences are MNHEY and SVGAGI. CDR3 protein: CASSPGIRGDGYTF. The CDR3 DNA sequence: TGTGCCAGCAGCCCGGGAATCCGGGGGGATGGCTACACCTTC.

The V and J genes are TRBV18 and TRBJ2-4, with D possibly matching TRBD1 (6 bases). Trimming pared 5 bases from V and 1 base from J, leaving 18 bases between. The CDR3 is 17 residues long. CDR1 is KGHSH, CDR2 LQKENI, per germline. The CDR3: CASSSSPTGSAKNIQYF. DNA for the CDR3: TGTGCCAGCTCATCTTCACCGACAGGCTCTGCCAAAAACATTCAGTACTTC.